Listed here are 28 T cell receptor beta chains from one sample, sequenced in a study of blood T cell repertoires in COVID-19. Generated by immunoSEQ multiplex PCR, the TCRdb table keeps only in-frame clones and is missing some. The sample has about 250,000 clones; approximately 85% are singletons. The sequenced sample was peripheral blood. Every receptor here comes from a man aged 50-60 years with COVID-19, enrolled during active disease.

The V gene is TRBV7-8, the J gene TRBJ1-6, with TRBD1 matching over 7 bases. The CDR3 runs 12 residues. From germline, CDR1 is SGHVS and CDR2 FQNEAQ. The ends lost 4 bases at V and 10 bases at J; junction bases unmatched: 1. The CDR3 loop reads CASSWDRSPLHF. In DNA, the CDR3 is TGTGCCAGCAGCTGGGACAGATCACCCCTCCACTTT. Filled out from reference TRBV7-8 and TRBJ1-6, the complete variable domain reads GAGVSQSPRYKVAKRGQDVALRCDPISGHVSLFWYQQALGQGPEFLTYFQNEAQLDKSGLPSDRFFAERPEGSVSTLKIQRTQQEDSAVYLCASSWDRSPLHFGNGTRLTVT.

The chain is built from TRBV6-5 and TRBJ2-6; 7 bases agree with TRBD1. The CDR3 is made up of 14 amino acids. Germline assignment: CDR1 MNHEY and CDR2 SVGAGI. V dropped 6 bases and J dropped 2; count of bases not matched to a gene: 1. The CDR3 DNA sequence: TGTGCCAGCAGCGACAGGGCTGGGGCCAACGTCCTGACTTTC. This gives the protein CASSDRAGANVLTF.

V usage is TRBV6-5 and J usage is TRBJ1-2; the match to TRBD1 covers 8 bases. V shed 4 bases, J shed 4 bases, and the junction held 11 bases outside the gene matches. CDR3 size: 16 residues. Germline loops: CDR1 MNHEY, CDR2 SVGAGI. In DNA form, the CDR3 reads TGTGCCAGCAGTTCCCCTAGGGACAGGAACTTCTATGGCTACACCTTC. Translation gives CASSSPRDRNFYGYTF.

V gene TRBV5-4 combines with J gene TRBJ2-5, with 7 bases that match TRBD2. This CDR3 has 15 amino acids. The J segment lost 2 bases and the V segment lost 0 bases, leaving 4 bases of the junction unmatched. CDR1 SGHNT and CDR2 YYREEE come from the germline V gene (reference sequence). Here the CDR3 reads CASSLGGGRQETQYF. The CDR3 DNA is TGTGCCAGCAGCTTGGGCGGGGGACGACAAGAGACCCAGTACTTC.

The V gene is TRBV14, the J gene TRBJ2-7, with TRBD2 as a possible D gene (7 bases). CDR1 is SGHDN, CDR2 FVKESK, per germline. The CDR3 loop spans 15 amino acids. V dropped 4 bases and J dropped 3 bases, with 16 bases sitting between them. The CDR3 reads CASSRTWGGGYEQYF. CDR3 sequence (DNA): TGTGCCAGCAGCCGGACCTGGGGGGGCGGCTACGAGCAGTACTTC.

This chain joins TRBV6-6 and TRBJ2-7, with TRBD1 matching 11 bases. The junction had 10 bases not matched to a gene; V was cut back by 2 bases and J by 10 bases. This CDR3 comprises 15 residues. CDR1 MNHNY and CDR2 SVGAGI come from the germline V gene (reference sequence). The CDR3 sequence is CASSYKLGQGAAQYF. Written as DNA, the CDR3 is TGTGCCAGCAGTTACAAACTCGGACAGGGGGCGGCACAGTACTTC.

The chain recombines TRBV7-2 with TRBJ2-7; 7 nucleotides align to TRBD2. The ends lost 3 bases at V and 2 bases at J; junction bases unmatched: 1. Germline CDR1 is SGHTA and CDR2 is FQGNSA. This CDR3 spans 13 amino acids. The CDR3 is CASSFGRAYEQYF. The CDR3 nucleotides are TGTGCCAGCAGCTTTGGGAGGGCCTACGAGCAGTACTTC.

The chain carries TRBV11-3 and TRBJ2-4; tentative D call: TRBD1 (5 bases). The CDR3 loop spans 14 amino acids. V lost 5 bases, J lost 0 bases, and 8 bases lay in between. Per germline, CDR1 SGHNT and CDR2 YENEEA. The CDR3 DNA sequence: TGTGCCAGCAGCGACAGTCTAGCCAAAAACATTCAGTACTTC. Encoded protein: CASSDSLAKNIQYF.

The J gene is TRBJ2-5, the V gene TRBV11-2, with 8 nucleotides matching TRBD2. CDR1 and CDR2 from the germline V gene are SGHAT and FQNNGV. This CDR3 is 16 amino acids long. With 1 base clipped from V and 5 bases from J, the junction kept 9 bases outside the gene matches. The CDR3 DNA reads TGTGCCAGCAGCTTAGTTCCGGGGGGGCCTGGTGAGACCCAGTACTTC. It codes for CASSLVPGGPGETQYF. Full variable domain (missing parts from reference TRBV11-2 and TRBJ2-5): EAGVAQSPRYKIIEKRQSVAFWCNPISGHATLYWYQQILGQGPKLLIQFQNNGVVDDSQLPKDRFSAERLKGVDSTLKIQPAKLEDSAVYLCASSLVPGGPGETQYFGPGTRLLVL.

The chain employs TRBV6-5 and TRBJ1-6; TRBD1 matches 8 bases. The junction had 12 bases not matched to a gene; V was cut back by 7 bases and J by 10 bases. Germline lookup yields CDR1 MNHEY and CDR2 SVGAGI. The CDR3 runs 15 residues. The CDR3 sequence: CASTLDREGESPLHF. The CDR3 nucleotides read TGTGCCAGCACCTTGGACAGGGAAGGGGAGTCACCCCTCCACTTT.

The chain carries TRBV3-1 (or the pseudogene TRBV3-2) and TRBJ2-2; 11 bases are a match to TRBD1. The CDR3 has 17 amino acids. V shed 2 bases and J 5 bases; nucleotides not matched to a gene: 7. Germline CDR1 and CDR2: LGHDT and YNNKEL (reference sequence). As DNA, the CDR3 is TGTGCCAGCAGCCAACCAAGGACAGGGGGCCTAACCGGGGAGCTGTTTTTT. It encodes CASSQPRTGGLTGELFF.

The chain uses TRBV29-1 and TRBJ2-7, with TRBD1 identical over 7 bases. Trimming took 7 bases from V and 3 from J; bases not matched to a gene: 6. The CDR3 is 12 amino acids. The germline V gene has CDR1 SQVTM and CDR2 ANQGSEA. Here the CDR3 DNA reads TGCAGCGCTGGGACAGATCGCTACGAGCAGTACTTC. Protein product: CSAGTDRYEQYF.

This clone was counted a few times. V and J are TRBV19 and TRBJ2-5; 9 bases line up with TRBD1. CDR3 length equals 19 residues. In germline, CDR1 is LNHDA, CDR2 SQIVND (reference sequence). V dropped 4 bases and J dropped 2; count of bases not matched to a gene: 17. The CDR3 reads CASSTTTIYRGLEQETQYF. As DNA, the CDR3 is TGTGCCAGTAGTACTACTACCATTTACAGGGGGCTGGAACAAGAGACCCAGTACTTC.

V and J are TRBV5-5 and TRBJ2-5; 7 bases line up with TRBD1. The trim removed 4 bases at V and 2 bases at J, leaving 5 bases unmatched. Germline lookup yields CDR1 SGHKS and CDR2 YYEKEE (reference sequence). The CDR3 sequence is 14 residues long. The CDR3 is CASSRGTEQETQYF. Here the CDR3 DNA reads TGTGCCAGCAGCAGAGGGACAGAACAAGAGACCCAGTACTTC.

The chain joins TRBV27 to TRBJ2-7; TRBD2 agrees at 7 bases. This CDR3 contains 15 residues. After removal of 8 bases from V and 5 bases from J, the junction contained 15 bases not matched to a gene. Germline assignment: CDR1 MNHEY and CDR2 SMNVEV (reference sequence). CDR3 sequence reads: CASAQSQGAGDEQYF. The CDR3 coding sequence is TGTGCCAGCGCTCAATCCCAGGGCGCGGGGGACGAGCAGTACTTC.

The chain recombines TRBV10-1 with TRBJ2-1; 7 bases line up with TRBD2. Germline CDR1 reads WNHNN; CDR2 reads SYGVQD (reference sequence). This CDR3 is 19 amino acids long. The V segment lost 0 bases and the J segment 2 bases; nucleotides outside the gene matches: 13. The CDR3, as DNA: TGCGCCAGCAGTGAGTCGACTTTGCGGGGGAAGGGAACCTACAATGAGCAGTTCTTC. Encoded protein: CASSESTLRGKGTYNEQFF.

The chain carries TRBV5-4 and TRBJ2-7; 13 bases agree with TRBD2. The germline gives CDR1 SGHNT, CDR2 YYREEE (reference sequence). V shed 0 bases, J shed 7 bases, and the junction held 4 bases outside the gene matches. There are 15 residues in the CDR3. CDR3 in amino acids: CASSLVGTSGKEQYF. The CDR3 DNA sequence: TGTGCCAGCAGCTTGGTGGGGACTAGCGGGAAAGAGCAGTACTTC.

This clone came up once. The chain couples TRBV6-4 to TRBJ2-1; TRBD2 matches at 7 bases. V dropped 7 bases and J dropped 4; count of bases not matched to a gene: 10. Germline assignment: CDR1 MRHNA and CDR2 SNTAGT. The CDR3 is made up of 15 amino acids. CDR3 residues: CASTPGTTPYNEQFF. CDR3 DNA sequence: TGTGCCAGCACGCCCGGGACTACACCTTACAATGAGCAGTTCTTC.

The chain carries TRBV11-2 and TRBJ1-1; 8 nucleotides align to TRBD1. V was pared by 2 bases and J by 5 bases, with 4 bases of the junction left unmatched. There are 14 residues in the CDR3. Germline CDR1 reads SGHAT; CDR2 reads FQNNGV. The CDR3 reads CASSLLDRETEAFF. CDR3 bases: TGTGCCAGCAGCTTACTGGACAGGGAGACTGAAGCTTTCTTT.

The rearrangement joins TRBV29-1 to TRBJ2-1, with TRBD2 as a possible D gene (5 bases). V dropped 3 bases and J dropped 4 bases, with 10 bases sitting between them. The CDR3 totals 13 residues. Germline V gives CDR1 SQVTM, CDR2 ANQGSEA. As DNA, the CDR3 is TGCAGCGTTGAGAGGGTCATTTACAATGAGCAGTTCTTC. Amino acids: CSVERVIYNEQFF.

The V gene is TRBV19, the J gene TRBJ2-2; 13 nucleotides agree with TRBD2. With V trimmed by 6 bases and J by 6 bases, 4 bases remained unmatched. This CDR3 is 15 amino acids long. From germline, CDR1 is LNHDA and CDR2 SQIVND (reference sequence). CDR3 region: CASRATSGGPGELFF. CDR3 bases: TGTGCCAGTAGGGCGACTAGCGGGGGGCCCGGGGAGCTGTTTTTT.

This sequence joins TRBV7-9 and TRBJ1-3; D gene ambiguous. V lost 7 bases to trimming and J lost 0 bases, with 4 bases between them. Germline V lookup: CDR1 SEHNR, CDR2 FQNEAQ (reference sequence). The CDR3 extends over 12 amino acids. The CDR3 spells CASTHSGNTIYF. As DNA, the CDR3 is TGTGCCAGCACTCACTCTGGAAACACCATATATTTT.

This clone has more than one count but fewer than ten. The chain has TRBV6-1 and TRBJ1-2; perhaps TRBD1 as D (5 bases). This CDR3 is 18 amino acids long. Germline V gene lookup returns CDR1 MNHNS and CDR2 SASEGT. The germline V and J ends were trimmed by 3 bases and 5 bases, with 25 bases remaining between them. The CDR3 here is CASSDPVGQTEISYGYTF. CDR3 coding DNA: TGTGCCAGCAGTGATCCCGTCGGCCAGACAGAGATTTCTTATGGCTACACCTTC.

CDR3 in DNA: TGTGCCAGCAGTGACCAGGGGTTTCAGCCCCAGCATTTT. As protein: CASSDQGFQPQHF. The chain uses TRBV2 and TRBJ1-5; a possible D gene is TRBD1 (6 bases). CDR1 is SNHLY, CDR2 FYNNEI, per germline. V lost 3 bases and J lost 6, with 9 bases in between. This CDR3 has 13 amino acids.

Only a few counts were recorded for this clone. The chain employs TRBV28 and TRBJ2-5; 8 nucleotides agree with TRBD1. The V gene's germline CDR1 is MDHEN and CDR2 SYDVKM. Unmatched junction bases numbered 5, after V lost 4 bases and J lost 1 base. This CDR3 is built from 15 residues. The CDR3 reads CASSSGGAVQETQYF. DNA for the CDR3: TGTGCCAGCAGTTCAGGGGGCGCCGTCCAAGAGACCCAGTACTTC.

V and J are TRBV6-1 and TRBJ1-2, with TRBD1 matching over 9 bases. V lost 3 bases and J lost 7; bases outside the gene matches: 12. The CDR3 extends over 16 amino acids. Germline V gene lookup returns CDR1 MNHNS and CDR2 SASEGT. CDR3 nucleotide sequence: TGTGCCAGCAGTGATGGGGCCGGGACAGGGCGGGGTGGCTACACCTTC. Residues: CASSDGAGTGRGGYTF.

The CDR3 spells CASGDRGRVYEQFF. The CDR3 DNA is TGTGCCAGCGGCGACAGGGGGCGCGTGTATGAGCAGTTCTTC. The rearrangement uses TRBV6-5 and TRBJ2-1; 10 bases align to TRBD1. Germline assignment: CDR1 MNHEY and CDR2 SVGAGI. V gave up 8 bases and J gave up 8 bases; unmatched junction bases: 9. This CDR3 is 14 amino acids long.

This clone was detected once. The V gene is TRBV30, the J gene TRBJ1-5, with no clear D. Germline assignment: CDR1 GTSNPN and CDR2 SVGIG (reference sequence). Trimming took 2 bases from V and 0 from J, leaving 14 bases between them. The CDR3 has 16 residues. The DNA for the CDR3 is TGTGCCTGGAGTAGGGAGGGCTCTTATAGCAATCAGCCCCAGCATTTT. This sequence encodes CAWSREGSYSNQPQHF.